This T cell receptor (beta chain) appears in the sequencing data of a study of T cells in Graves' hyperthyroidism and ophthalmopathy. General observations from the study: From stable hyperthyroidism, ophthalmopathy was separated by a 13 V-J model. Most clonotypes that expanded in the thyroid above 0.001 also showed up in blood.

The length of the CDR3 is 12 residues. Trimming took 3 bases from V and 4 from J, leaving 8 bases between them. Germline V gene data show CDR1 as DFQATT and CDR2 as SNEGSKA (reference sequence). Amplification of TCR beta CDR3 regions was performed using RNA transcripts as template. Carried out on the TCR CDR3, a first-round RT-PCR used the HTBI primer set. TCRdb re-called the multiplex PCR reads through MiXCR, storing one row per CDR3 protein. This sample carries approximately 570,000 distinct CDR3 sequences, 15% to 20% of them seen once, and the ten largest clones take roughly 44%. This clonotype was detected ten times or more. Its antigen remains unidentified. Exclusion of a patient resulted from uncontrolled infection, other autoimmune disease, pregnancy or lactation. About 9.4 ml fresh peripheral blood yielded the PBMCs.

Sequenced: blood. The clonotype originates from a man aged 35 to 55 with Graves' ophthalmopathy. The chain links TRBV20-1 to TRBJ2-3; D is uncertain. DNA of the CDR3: TGCAGTGCTAGTATTAGTGCAGATACGCAGTATTTT. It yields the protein CSASISADTQYF.